This TCR beta chain was retrieved from a study of blood T cell repertoires in COVID-19. Looking at the study overall: Sites in the United States, Italy and Spain provided acute and convalescent COVID-19 samples. T cells, B-cell-depleted T cells, or PBMCs supplied cDNA or gDNA.

In the authors' methods: Amplifying reference gene primers gave estimates of nucleated cell counts. Repertoires were generated with immunoSEQ multiplex PCR, while TCRdb's copy carries only in-frame clones and drops some. V, J and clone size reflect that table, while D and trimming were determined from the DNA. This sample carries approximately 110,000 clones, about 70% of them seen once, and the ten largest clones take 6%. The TCR was taken from a man at least 80 years old with COVID-19, enrolled during active disease. Sequencing was done on a sample of peripheral blood.

In DNA form, the CDR3 reads TGTGCCAGCAGCAGCACAGTATTCAATCAGCCCCAGCATTTT. Protein product: CASSSTVFNQPQHF. This rearrangement joins TRBV27 to TRBJ1-5; no definite D call. CDR3 length equals 14 residues. The ends were cut back, 6 bases at V and 3 bases at J, with 12 bases in the middle. Germline CDR1 MNHEY, CDR2 SMNVEV (reference sequence).